The 28 T cell receptor beta chains reported below all come from one sample, sequenced in a study of cytomegalovirus exposure and HLA in healthy donors. The assay was immunoSEQ multiplex PCR, and TCRdb's table has in-frame clones only and misses some. The sample contains some 130,000 clones, approximately 84% of which appear only once. The sequencing input was PBMCs. These receptors all come from a woman aged 30 to 39 in good health and CMV-seronegative.

This chain links TRBV4-1 with TRBJ1-6, with 7 positions matching TRBD1. The V and J ends lost 3 bases and 6 bases, in that order; junction bases with no gene match: 5. The CDR3 is 15 amino acids. Germline lookup yields CDR1 MGHRA and CDR2 YSYEKL. The CDR3 spells CASSHPQGGNSPLHF. The CDR3 DNA is TGCGCCAGCAGCCACCCCCAGGGGGGTAATTCACCCCTCCACTTT.

Here the CDR3 DNA reads TGTGCCACCCGGACTAGCCTTAACACCGGGGAGCTGTTTTTT. Residues: CATRTSLNTGELFF. The rearrangement links TRBV27 to TRBJ2-2; TRBD2 agrees at 8 bases. This CDR3 is built from 14 residues. J gave up 2 bases and V 10 bases, and 6 bases lay outside the gene matches. The V gene's germline CDR1 is MNHEY and CDR2 SMNVEV (reference sequence).

This rearrangement joins TRBV6-1 to TRBJ2-5; 9 bases line up with TRBD1. The CDR3 runs to 13 residues. The J segment lost 2 bases and the V segment lost 11 bases, leaving 6 bases of the junction unmatched. Germline V gene sequence: CDR1 MNHNS, CDR2 SASEGT. Written as DNA, the CDR3 is TGTGCCTCAAAACAGGGGGCTCAAGAGACCCAGTACTTC. This encodes CASKQGAQETQYF.

This clone was seen more than once but under ten times. This chain uses TRBV27 with TRBJ2-4; 7 bases map to TRBD2. The CDR3 contains 15 residues. Germline CDR1 is MNHEY and CDR2 is SMNVEV (reference sequence). Trimming cost V 4 bases and J 7 bases; bases outside gene matches: 10. CDR3 in amino acids: CASSSTGTMRNIQYF. The CDR3 DNA sequence: TGTGCCAGCAGTTCAACCGGGACTATGCGCAACATTCAGTACTTC.

The genes are TRBV5-1 and TRBJ1-1; no clear D gene. The V and J ends lost 0 bases and 0 bases respectively, with 12 bases between them. The CDR3 consists of 16 residues. The V gene's germline CDR1 is SGHRS and CDR2 YFSETQ. CDR3 residues: CASSLAGAGLNTEAFF. The DNA of the CDR3 is TGCGCCAGCAGCTTGGCCGGCGCAGGCCTGAACACTGAAGCTTTCTTT. The full variable domain, completed using reference TRBV5-1 and TRBJ1-1, is KAGVTQTPRYLIKTRGQQVTLSCSPISGHRSVSWYQQTPGQGLQFLFEYFSETQRNKGNFPGRFSGRQFSNSRSEMNVSTLELGDSALYLCASSLAGAGLNTEAFFGQGTRLTVV.

The chain has TRBV27 and TRBJ1-4; D perhaps matches TRBD1 (5 bases). The germline CDR1 and CDR2 sequences are MNHEY and SMNVEV (reference sequence). CDR3 length: 14 residues. The germline V and J ends were trimmed by 5 bases and 10 bases, with 17 bases remaining between them. The chain's CDR3 is CASSPNRQIAKLFF. For the CDR3, the DNA is TGTGCCAGCAGTCCTAACCGACAGATTGCAAAACTGTTTTTT.

The chain combines TRBV28 with TRBJ2-2; perhaps TRBD1 as D (6 bases). Per the germline V gene, CDR1 is MDHEN and CDR2 is SYDVKM. This CDR3 is 14 amino acids long. Trimming left V 8 bases short and J 3 bases short, with 13 bases between. CDR3 nucleotide sequence: TGTGCCAGCTTAGGGGACACTTACACCGGGGAGCTGTTTTTT. Its translation: CASLGDTYTGELFF.

This clone has only a few counts. The CDR3 protein is CASSEPSYGYTF. The CDR3 DNA sequence: TGTGCCAGCAGTGAACCCAGCTATGGCTACACCTTC. The chain combines TRBV2 with TRBJ1-2; no clear D. V lost 2 bases, J lost 4 bases, and 5 bases lay in between. This CDR3 spans 12 amino acids. CDR1 is SNHLY, CDR2 FYNNEI, per germline.

The gene calls are TRBV15 and TRBJ2-5; D possibly corresponds to TRBD2 (6 bases). Looked up from germline, CDR1 is LNHNV and CDR2 is YYDKDF (reference sequence). The CDR3 extends over 16 amino acids. Trimming removed 0 bases at V and 1 base at J, with 12 bases between. Here the CDR3 reads CATSRDRIGGQETQYF. The CDR3 bases are TGTGCCACCAGCAGAGATAGGATCGGGGGCCAAGAGACCCAGTACTTC.

The rearrangement links TRBV11-2 to TRBJ1-2, with a weak D call TRBD1 (6 bases). V dropped 5 bases and J dropped 4 bases, with 20 bases sitting between them. This CDR3 is built from 16 residues. From germline, CDR1 is SGHAT and CDR2 FQNNGV. CDR3 residues: CASSRIQGSSLYGYTF. CDR3 sequence (DNA): TGTGCCAGCAGCCGCATACAGGGATCGAGTCTCTATGGCTACACCTTC.

The genes are TRBV7-2 and TRBJ1-1; perhaps TRBD1 as D (5 bases). Germline V CDR1 and CDR2: SGHTA, FQGNSA. This CDR3 has 11 amino acids. Trimming took off 7 bases at V and 10 bases at J, with 13 bases between the two ends. The chain's CDR3 is CASKAGGVAFF. DNA of the CDR3: TGTGCCAGCAAGGCCGGGGGGGTAGCTTTCTTT. The whole variable domain, filled in from reference TRBV7-2 and TRBJ1-1, reads GAGVSQSPSNKVTEKGKDVELRCDPISGHTALYWYRQSLGQGLEFLIYFQGNSAPDKSGLPSDRFSAERTGGSVSTLTIQRTQQEDSAVYLCASKAGGVAFFGQGTRLTVV.

V and J are TRBV2 and TRBJ2-5; 9 bases map to TRBD2. Germline trimming cut 8 bases from V and 9 bases from J; bases unmatched to any gene: 10. The CDR3 contains 13 residues. Per germline, CDR1 SNHLY and CDR2 FYNNEI. CDR3 bases: TGTGCCAGCCGACTAGCGGCCCTAACGGCCCAGTACTTC. Protein: CASRLAALTAQYF.

The chain combines TRBV5-4 with TRBJ1-1; D not certain. V lost 2 bases and J 1 base, leaving 9 bases between the germline ends. From germline, CDR1 is SGHNT and CDR2 YYREEE (reference sequence). The CDR3 is made up of 14 amino acids. For the CDR3, the DNA is TGTGCCAGCAGCTTCCCCGGGTCGAACACTGAAGCTTTCTTT. It yields the protein CASSFPGSNTEAFF.

This chain uses TRBV29-1 with TRBJ1-6; TRBD1 agrees at 8 bases. Germline CDR1 is SQVTM and CDR2 is ANQGSEA. This CDR3 has 13 residues. After removal of 7 bases from V and 8 bases from J, the junction contained 7 bases not matched to a gene. The CDR3 DNA follows: TGCAGCGCCTCTGGGACAGGAGATTCACCCCTCCACTTT. It codes for CSASGTGDSPLHF.

V and J are TRBV5-6 and TRBJ2-3; TRBD2 agrees at 13 bases. CDR1 is SGHDT, CDR2 YYEEEE, per germline. The CDR3 spans 16 residues. V shed 4 bases and J 5 bases; nucleotides not matched to a gene: 7. The CDR3 DNA reads TGTGCCAGCAGCACACTAGCGGGGGGGCGTGGAGATACGCAGTATTTT. Translated, it gives CASSTLAGGRGDTQYF.

The chain combines TRBV5-5 with TRBJ2-7; the match to TRBD2 covers 7 bases. Germline loops: CDR1 SGHKS, CDR2 YYEKEE (reference sequence). There are 16 residues in the CDR3. V lost 2 bases and J lost 0; bases outside the gene matches: 8. The CDR3 spells CASSFRGVGLSYEQYF. In DNA form, the CDR3 reads TGTGCCAGCAGCTTTCGGGGGGTAGGCCTCTCCTACGAGCAGTACTTC.

About this clone itself: A junction boundary mismatches the germline segment, possibly from a read error. The chain combines TRBV9 with TRBJ1-6; perhaps TRBD1 as D (5 bases). This CDR3 region has 14 residues. The germline gives CDR1 SGDLS, CDR2 YYNGEE. CDR3 DNA: TGTGCCAGCAGCTTCTCGCAGGGTGATTCACCCTTCCACTTT. Translated: CASSFSQGDSPFHF.

V is TRBV4-1 and J is TRBJ1-5; the match to TRBD1 covers 8 bases. The ends lost 4 bases at V and 3 bases at J; junction bases unmatched: 5. The CDR3 length is 15 residues. Germline-derived CDR1 and CDR2 are MGHRA and YSYEKL. Written as DNA, the CDR3 is TGCGCCAGCAGCCTGACAGGGGACACCAATCAGCCCCAGCATTTT. It translates to CASSLTGDTNQPQHF.

The chain's CDR3 is CSAWTEKISEAFF. The CDR3 DNA sequence: TGCAGCGCCTGGACAGAGAAGATTTCTGAAGCTTTCTTT. The V call is TRBV29-1, the J call TRBJ1-1; a possible D gene is TRBD1 (6 bases). The ends were cut back, 7 bases at V and 6 bases at J, with 18 bases in the middle. Germline V gene lookup returns CDR1 SQVTM and CDR2 ANQGSEA. This CDR3 contains 13 residues.

J is TRBJ2-7 and V is TRBV28; 7 positions agree with TRBD2. Germline CDR1 is MDHEN and CDR2 is SYDVKM. The ends lost 10 bases at V and 4 bases at J; junction bases unmatched: 13. The CDR3 is 14 residues long. This CDR3 is CATLRRGVGYEQYF. The CDR3 DNA reads as TGTGCCACTTTACGTCGGGGGGTTGGTTACGAGCAGTACTTC.

For this clone: Additional DNA sequences in this sample encode the identical CDR3. The chain uses TRBV6-5 and TRBJ1-3; D is uncertain. The germline V gene encodes CDR1 MNHEY and CDR2 SVGAGI. V lost 2 bases and J lost 0, with 5 bases in between. The CDR3 spans 14 residues. The CDR3 region is CASSYGLSGNTIYF. The CDR3 DNA reads TGTGCCAGCAGTTACGGCCTCTCTGGAAACACCATATATTTT.

The chain uses TRBV18 and TRBJ2-5; the D gene is possibly TRBD2 (7 bases). Germline V gene sequence: CDR1 KGHSH, CDR2 LQKENI. Trimming removed 0 bases from V and 4 bases from J, with 12 bases in between. The CDR3 is 15 residues long. CDR3 in DNA: TGTGCCAGCTCACCACCGGGGGGGCCTGGAGAGACCCAGTACTTC. This translates into CASSPPGGPGETQYF.

This clone was counted once. This rearrangement joins TRBV2 to TRBJ2-1; D may be TRBD2 (6 bases). Germline CDR1 is SNHLY and CDR2 is FYNNEI. The CDR3 has 13 residues. Between the trimmed V and J ends, which lost 3 bases and 9 bases, there was a span of 12 bases. Written as DNA, the CDR3 is TGTGCCAGCAGTGAGACAATAGCGGTTGAGCAGTTCTTC. This encodes CASSETIAVEQFF.

This chain links TRBV6-6 with TRBJ2-2; TRBD1 matches at 9 bases. The germline CDR1 and CDR2 sequences are MNHNY and SVGAGI (reference sequence). This CDR3 is built from 15 residues. Germline trimming cut 5 bases from V and 4 bases from J; bases unmatched to any gene: 5. CDR3 in DNA: TGTGCCAGCAGTCGCCGGGACAGGGCCACCGGGGAGCTGTTTTTT. This gives the protein CASSRRDRATGELFF.

The V call is TRBV7-3, the J call TRBJ2-3, with 12 nucleotides matching TRBD1. Germline-derived CDR1 and CDR2 are SGHTA and FQGTGA. Trimming at V came to 5 bases and at J to 4 bases, leaving 7 bases not matched to a gene. This CDR3 is built from 16 residues. The CDR3, as DNA: TGTGCCAGCAGCGCCTACCGGGACAGGGGGCCAGATACGCAGTATTTT. This translates into CASSAYRDRGPDTQYF. The complete variable domain, with remaining parts taken from reference TRBV7-3 and TRBJ2-3, reads GAGVSQTPSNKVTEKGKYVELRCDPISGHTALYWYRQSLGQGPEFLIYFQGTGAADDSGLPNDRFFAVRPEGSVSTLKIQRTERGDSAVYLCASSAYRDRGPDTQYFGPGTRLTVL.

The chain has TRBV10-1 and TRBJ2-5, with 8 bases identical to TRBD1. CDR3 length: 13 residues. The ends lost 6 bases at V and 7 bases at J; junction bases unmatched: 7. Germline assignment: CDR1 WNHNN and CDR2 SYGVQD (reference sequence). The CDR3 sequence is CASSRGTGGTQYF. In DNA form, the CDR3 reads TGCGCCAGCAGCAGAGGGACAGGCGGGACCCAGTACTTC.

The gene calls are TRBV10-3 and TRBJ2-1, with D uncertain. This CDR3 comprises 13 residues. Germline V gene data show CDR1 as ENHRY and CDR2 as SYGVKD. The V end lost 5 bases, the J end lost 9 bases, and 14 bases lay between the germline ends. The CDR3 here is CAISSPETLEQFF. CDR3 DNA: TGTGCCATCAGTTCCCCAGAGACACTTGAGCAGTTCTTC.

V and J are TRBV7-2 and TRBJ2-1; no reliable D call. Germline values: CDR1 SGHTA, CDR2 FQGNSA. This CDR3 has 14 residues. V shed 5 bases and J shed 0 bases, with 8 bases lying between them. The CDR3 bases are TGTGCCAGCAGCACTTACAGCTCCTACAATGAGCAGTTCTTC. It yields the protein CASSTYSSYNEQFF.